Listed below are T cell receptor beta chains from one sample, sequenced in a study of blood T cell repertoires in COVID-19. Method: immunoSEQ multiplex PCR; TCRdb's copy keeps in-frame clones and lacks some. The sample lists 450,000 or so clones; roughly nine tenths were seen once. The material sequenced was peripheral blood. Receptors were obtained from a man aged 18 to 30 with COVID-19, enrolled during active disease. Each CDR3 is given with its conserved first and last residue. D genes are given only for firm matches. Expanded clones are given a class, and other clones once, few, many or no size at all.

j_call d_call v_call clone_size cdr3_nt cdr3_aa
TRBJ2-7 NA TRBV5-1 NA TGCGCCAGCAGCTCCGGGTCCAACGAGCAGTACTTC CASSSGSNEQYF
TRBJ1-1 TRBD1 TRBV11-3 NA TGTGCCAGCAGCCCCTCCTGGCAGGGGGCGCAGAGCACTGAAGCTTTCTTT CASSPSWQGAQSTEAFF
TRBJ1-1 NA TRBV2 NA TGTGCCAGCAGTGGATTGACAGAGAACACTGAAGCTTTCTTT CASSGLTENTEAFF
TRBJ2-2 NA TRBV6-5 NA TGTGCCAGCAGTTACCCCCCGTTCACCGGGGAGCTGTTTTTT CASSYPPFTGELFF
TRBJ1-2 NA TRBV27 NA TGTGCCAGCAGTTTAAGGTCAGGCCTAAGGGGCTACACCTTC CASSLRSGLRGYTF
TRBJ1-4 TRBD1 TRBV7-2 once TGTGCCAGCAGCCCGGACAGGGGCGGAGGTGAAAAACTGTTTTTT CASSPDRGGGEKLFF
TRBJ2-2 TRBD2 TRBV5-1 few TGCGCCAGCAGCTCGGGACTATCCGTGAACACCGGGGAGCTGTTTTTT CASSSGLSVNTGELFF
TRBJ2-7 TRBD2 TRBV6-5 once TGTGCCAGCAGCCCCGGCGGGGGGGGAGTATACGAGCAGTACTTC CASSPGGGGVYEQYF
TRBJ1-6 TRBD1 TRBV19 NA TGTGCCAGTAGTAATCGACAGGGCTATTCACCCCTCCACTTT CASSNRQGYSPLHF
TRBJ2-7 TRBD1 TRBV5-5 once TGTGCCAGCAGCTTGGCTGGGACAGCTTCCTACGAGCAGTACTTC CASSLAGTASYEQYF
TRBJ1-1 NA TRBV18 few TGTGCCAGCTCACCAGATCGACATCCCAACACTGAAGCTTTCTTT CASSPDRHPNTEAFF
TRBJ1-2 NA TRBV7-3 NA TGTGCCAGCAGCGTCTCAGAGTCTAGTGGCTACACCTTC CASSVSESSGYTF
TRBJ2-5 TRBD1 TRBV7-2 NA TGTGCCAGCAGCTTAGACAGGGGGCAAATCCAAGAGACCCAGTACTTC CASSLDRGQIQETQYF
TRBJ2-3 NA TRBV19 NA TGTGCCAGTGGAGGTACGGGGGGCCTCACAGATACGCAGTATTTT CASGGTGGLTDTQYF
TRBJ2-1 TRBD2 TRBV5-1 NA TGCGCCAGCAGATCGGGTGGACTAGCGGGAGTGAGTGAGCAGTTCTTC CASRSGGLAGVSEQFF
TRBJ2-7 TRBD1 TRBV2 few TGTGCCAGCACCTCCGGGACAGGGCTAACCTACGAGCAGTACTTC CASTSGTGLTYEQYF
TRBJ1-1 NA TRBV27 NA TGTGCCAGCAGTTCAACACTGAACACTGAAGCTTTCTTT CASSSTLNTEAFF
TRBJ2-2 NA TRBV24-1 NA TGTGCCACCAGTCCAGGGGTCACCGGGGAGCTGTTTTTT CATSPGVTGELFF
TRBJ1-6 NA TRBV7-9 NA TGTGCCAGCAGCTCCTCAGCATGGGAGAACTCCTATAATTCACCCCTCCACTTT CASSSSAWENSYNSPLHF
TRBJ1-1 TRBD1 TRBV6-5 NA TGTGCCAGCAGTCCGGACAGGGGTACTGAAGCTTTCTTT CASSPDRGTEAFF
TRBJ1-5 NA TRBV25-1 NA TGTGCCAGCAGTGAAAGCGGCAGGGGTAGCAATCAGCCCCAGCATTTT CASSESGRGSNQPQHF
TRBJ1-2 NA TRBV19 NA TGTGCCAGTAGTAAGGACCTTTCTTTGACAGGCAGTGCGTATGGCTACACCTTC CASSKDLSLTGSAYGYTF
TRBJ1-3 NA TRBV5-1 NA TGCGCCAGCAGCTTGGGAGGTTCCTCTGGAAACACCATATATTTT CASSLGGSSGNTIYF
TRBJ2-5 TRBD2 TRBV11-2 NA TGTGCCAGCAGCACTCTGGGGCGGGAGGGGCAAGAGACCCAGTACTTC CASSTLGREGQETQYF
TRBJ2-1 TRBD2 TRBV25-1 NA TGTGCCAGCCAGAGCGGGAATGGCTACAATGAGCAGTTCTTC CASQSGNGYNEQFF
TRBJ2-2 TRBD2 TRBV13 few TGTGCCAGCAGCCCTCGACTAGCGGGGAACGGGGAGCTGTTTTTT CASSPRLAGNGELFF
TRBJ1-6 NA TRBV6-5 NA TGTGCCAGCAGTTACTCCCCGACAGGCTACAATTCACCCCTCCACTTT CASSYSPTGYNSPLHF
TRBJ2-5 TRBD1 TRBV19 NA TGTGCCAGTATGGCTGCAGGGGGCCCACAGACCCAGTACTTC CASMAAGGPQTQYF
TRBJ2-1 TRBD2 TRBV11-2 NA TGTGCCAGCAGCTTTGAATTCCCCGGGACTAGCGACTTCAATGAGCAGTTCTTC CASSFEFPGTSDFNEQFF
TRBJ2-7 TRBD1 TRBV6-4 NA TGTGCCAGCAGTCAAACAGACAGGGGCGAGCAGTACTTC CASSQTDRGEQYF
TRBJ2-3 NA TRBV7-3 NA TGTGCCAGCAGCTTAACGTCTTCACAGAAACCCACAGATACGCAGTATTTT CASSLTSSQKPTDTQYF
TRBJ2-1 NA TRBV5-5 NA TGTGCCAGCAGCTTGGCCCGAACTAGCACCTCAGTCAATGAGCAGTTCTTC CASSLARTSTSVNEQFF
TRBJ1-2 NA TRBV5-6 NA TGTGCCAGCAGCTTCGAGGGAGAGGCGGGCTACACCTTC CASSFEGEAGYTF